These 21 T cell receptor beta chains share one sample of origin, sequenced in a study of cytomegalovirus exposure and HLA in healthy donors. Vbeta (60) and Jbeta (13) primers were used in the PCR. This table comes from immunoSEQ multiplex PCR, and its TCRdb copy is limited to in-frame clones, with some not included. The sample has under 150,000 clones; 81% are singletons. Sequenced sample: PBMCs. These receptors all stem from a man younger than 35 in good health and CMV-seronegative.

The rearrangement uses TRBV4-1 and TRBJ2-4, with D perhaps TRBD2 (6 bases). This CDR3 contains 16 residues. The germline gives CDR1 MGHRA, CDR2 YSYEKL. V lost 1 base and J lost 2, with 12 bases in between. The CDR3 sequence: CASSQALAETKNIQYF. For the CDR3, the DNA is TGCGCCAGCAGCCAAGCACTAGCTGAAACCAAAAACATTCAGTACTTC.

A single count supports this clone. V and J are TRBV10-3 and TRBJ2-7, with a tentative D call TRBD2 (5 bases). Germline V gives CDR1 ENHRY, CDR2 SYGVKD. V was trimmed by 6 bases and J by 1 base, leaving 13 bases between them. This CDR3 has 14 amino acids. This CDR3 is CAISNPPGSYEQYF. In DNA form, the CDR3 reads TGTGCCATCAGCAACCCCCCGGGGTCCTACGAGCAGTACTTC.

The chain carries TRBV19 and TRBJ1-1; unclear D gene. The V gene lost 2 bases and the J gene lost 6 bases, with 10 bases spanning the gap. The CDR3 length is 13 residues. Germline lookup yields CDR1 LNHDA and CDR2 SQIVND (reference sequence). As DNA, the CDR3 is TGTGCCAGTAGTATAATCGTGGGAGCTGAAGCTTTCTTT. This encodes CASSIIVGAEAFF.

This chain links TRBV11-2 with TRBJ1-2; tentative D call: TRBD1 (6 bases). Per the germline V gene, CDR1 is SGHAT and CDR2 is FQNNGV. Trimming left V 5 bases short and J 5 bases short, with 24 bases between. This CDR3 region has 17 residues. The CDR3 here is CASSLQGGGFSPYGYTF. Here the CDR3 DNA reads TGTGCCAGCAGCCTACAGGGCGGGGGTTTCAGCCCTTATGGCTACACCTTC.

This clone was recorded only once. The J gene is TRBJ2-5, the V gene TRBV7-2, with 8 bases lining up with TRBD2. After removal of 3 bases from V and 5 bases from J, the junction contained 11 bases not matched to a gene. The CDR3 is 16 amino acids. Germline lookup yields CDR1 SGHTA and CDR2 FQGNSA. This CDR3 is CASSLGGIAGRETQYF. CDR3 nucleotides: TGTGCCAGCAGCTTGGGAGGTATAGCGGGGCGGGAGACCCAGTACTTC.

This rearrangement joins TRBV19 to TRBJ2-1, with D tentatively TRBD1 (5 bases). The CDR3 is made up of 13 amino acids. Germline V gives CDR1 LNHDA, CDR2 SQIVND (reference sequence). V was trimmed by 5 bases and J by 8 bases, leaving 13 bases between them. CDR3 region: CASSADRFHEQFF. CDR3 DNA: TGTGCCAGTAGTGCCGACAGATTCCATGAGCAGTTCTTC.

A single count supports this clone. Here the CDR3 DNA reads TGTGCCAGCAGTGAAAATAGTGGGGCCGGTCCTGGAAACACCATATATTTT. It translates to CASSENSGAGPGNTIYF. The chain uses TRBV6-1 and TRBJ1-3; TRBD1 is a possible D gene (5 bases). CDR1 is MNHNS, CDR2 SASEGT, per germline. Deletions cut 2 bases from V and 2 bases from J, with 16 bases between. This CDR3 is built from 17 residues.

This clone was observed a handful of times. The J gene is TRBJ2-7, the V gene TRBV13; tentatively, D is TRBD1 (5 bases). This CDR3 is 13 amino acids long. CDR1 PRHDT and CDR2 FYEKMQ come from the germline V gene (reference sequence). V lost 2 bases and J 3 bases, leaving 8 bases between the germline ends. DNA of the CDR3: TGTGCCAGCAGCTTAAACAGGAACTACGAGCAGTACTTC. This translates into CASSLNRNYEQYF. Supplemented by reference TRBV13 and TRBJ2-7, the full variable domain reads AAGVIQSPRHLIKEKRETATLKCYPIPRHDTVYWYQQGPGQDPQFLISFYEKMQSDKGSIPDRFSAQQFSDYHSELNMSSLELGDSALYFCASSLNRNYEQYFGPGTRLTVT.

This clone was detected only a few times. The CDR3 loop is CASSPVQGVTDTQYF. CDR3 nucleotide sequence: TGTGCCAGCAGTCCTGTACAGGGGGTCACAGATACGCAGTATTTT. This sequence joins TRBV2 and TRBJ2-3; TRBD1 agrees at 8 bases. This CDR3 has 15 amino acids. The V gene's germline CDR1 is SNHLY and CDR2 FYNNEI. After removal of 5 bases from V and 2 bases from J, the junction contained 6 bases not matched to a gene.

The chain uses TRBV2 and TRBJ2-1, with D tentatively TRBD1 (6 bases). The CDR3 runs to 14 residues. V lost 6 bases, J lost 5 bases, and 14 bases lay in between. Germline V gene data show CDR1 as SNHLY and CDR2 as FYNNEI. DNA of the CDR3: TGTGCCAGCAGGGGGGCAGGGGCCAACAATGAGCAGTTCTTC. The encoded protein is CASRGAGANNEQFF.

This chain links TRBV21-1 with TRBJ1-5; TRBD1, the D gene given by the table, was not confirmed from the DNA. TRBV21-1 is a known pseudogene. This CDR3 spans 17 amino acids. The CDR3 loop is CASSKGTGGYSNQPQHF. The CDR3, as DNA: TGTGCCAGCAGCAAAGGAACAGGGGGCTATAGCAATCAGCCCCAGCATTTT.

V gene TRBV27 combines with J gene TRBJ1-2, with TRBD1 matching 7 bases. CDR3 length: 15 amino acids. Germline trimming cut 5 bases from V and 4 bases from J; bases unmatched to any gene: 10. Germline assignment: CDR1 MNHEY and CDR2 SMNVEV (reference sequence). CDR3 bases: TGTGCCAGCAGTCTGATACCCGGGACAGCCTATGGCTACACCTTC. This encodes CASSLIPGTAYGYTF.

The chain has TRBV9 and TRBJ2-3; weak D call: TRBD1 (6 bases). Germline CDR1 is SGDLS and CDR2 is YYNGEE. Trimming cost V 4 bases and J 2 bases, with 20 bases left between them. This CDR3 spans 17 amino acids. The CDR3 is CASSPLQGMGPTDTQYF. Written as DNA, the CDR3 is TGTGCCAGCAGCCCACTACAGGGAATGGGGCCCACAGATACGCAGTATTTT.

The chain links TRBV6-1 to TRBJ1-2; D remains unclear. V lost 6 bases to trimming and J lost 6 bases, with 11 bases between them. There are 12 residues in the CDR3. CDR1 is MNHNS and CDR2 is SASEGT in the germline V gene. The CDR3 loop reads CASRFVSDGYTF. The CDR3 nucleotides are TGTGCCAGCAGGTTCGTGTCCGATGGCTACACCTTC.

V gene TRBV7-3 combines with J gene TRBJ2-2; TRBD1 might be the D (5 bases). Germline CDR1 is SGHTA and CDR2 is FQGTGA. Trimming removed 4 bases at V and 4 bases at J, with 7 bases between. The CDR3 extends over 13 amino acids. CDR3 sequence: CASSSQGTGELFF. The CDR3 DNA reads as TGTGCCAGCAGCTCTCAGGGCACCGGGGAGCTGTTTTTT.

The rearrangement links TRBV1 to TRBJ2-7; no DNA check was done on the table's D call, TRBD2. TRBV1 is flagged as a pseudogene. CDR3 length equals 16 residues. The CDR3 region has the DNA TGCACCAGCAGCCAAGATCTAGACGGAAGTGGCTACGAGCAGTACTTC. It yields the protein CTSSQDLDGSGYEQYF.

Here the CDR3 reads CASSYSKGSYGYTF. The CDR3 DNA sequence: TGTGCCAGCAGTTACTCAAAAGGGAGCTATGGCTACACCTTC. The V call is TRBV6-6, the J call TRBJ1-2; D uncertain. Germline V gene data show CDR1 as MNHNY and CDR2 as SVGAGI (reference sequence). This CDR3 has 14 amino acids. The V end was cut by 0 bases, the J end by 4 bases, with 9 bases between.

The chain is built from TRBV6-5 and TRBJ1-2; 9 nucleotides line up with TRBD1. Losses at the gene ends were 4 bases for V and 2 bases for J; bases not matched to a gene: 2. Germline loops: CDR1 MNHEY, CDR2 SVGAGI. The CDR3 is 14 residues long. This CDR3 reads CASSSTGGNYGYTF. CDR3 sequence (DNA): TGTGCCAGCAGTTCAACAGGGGGCAACTATGGCTACACCTTC.

The V gene is TRBV25-1, the J gene TRBJ1-1, with 8 positions matching TRBD1. Germline CDR1 reads MGHDK; CDR2 reads SYGVNS. The V gene end was trimmed by 6 bases and the J gene end by 3 bases; junction bases not matched to a gene: 18. The CDR3 has 18 residues. CDR3 nucleotide sequence: TGTGCCAGCAGACCTGATGTGGACAGGGTTTCGTTTCACACTGAAGCTTTCTTT. The encoded protein is CASRPDVDRVSFHTEAFF.

V and J are TRBV12-2 and TRBJ2-5; whether TRBD1, the table's D call, matches the DNA was not checked. TRBV12-2 is recorded as a pseudogene. CDR3 size: 12 residues. The CDR3 protein is CASRLGAGTQYF. The CDR3 nucleotides are TGTGCAAGTCGCTTGGGGGCGGGGACCCAGTACTTC.

The J gene is TRBJ1-2, the V gene TRBV27; D possibly corresponds to TRBD1 (5 bases). This CDR3 spans 14 amino acids. Germline V gives CDR1 MNHEY, CDR2 SMNVEV (reference sequence). V dropped 2 bases and J dropped 6 bases, with 13 bases sitting between them. The CDR3 nucleotides read TGTGCCAGCAGTTTACTCCCAGGGATGGATGGCTACACCTTC. Translating gives CASSLLPGMDGYTF.